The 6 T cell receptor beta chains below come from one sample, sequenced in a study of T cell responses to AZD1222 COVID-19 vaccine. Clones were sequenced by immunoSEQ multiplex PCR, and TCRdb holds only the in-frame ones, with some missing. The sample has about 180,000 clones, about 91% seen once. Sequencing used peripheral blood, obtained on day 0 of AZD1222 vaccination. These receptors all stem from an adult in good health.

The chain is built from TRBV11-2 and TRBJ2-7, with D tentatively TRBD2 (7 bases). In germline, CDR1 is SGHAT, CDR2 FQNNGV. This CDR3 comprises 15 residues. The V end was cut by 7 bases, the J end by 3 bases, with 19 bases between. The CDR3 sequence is CASTVEGGAYYEQYF. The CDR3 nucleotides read TGTGCCAGCACCGTAGAAGGGGGGGCTTACTACGAGCAGTACTTC.

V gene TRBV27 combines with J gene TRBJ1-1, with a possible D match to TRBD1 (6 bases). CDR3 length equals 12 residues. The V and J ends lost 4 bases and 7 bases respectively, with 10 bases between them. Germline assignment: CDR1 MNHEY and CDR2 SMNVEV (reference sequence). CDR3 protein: CASSSGQFEAFF. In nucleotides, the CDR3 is TGTGCCAGCAGTTCTGGACAGTTTGAAGCTTTCTTT.

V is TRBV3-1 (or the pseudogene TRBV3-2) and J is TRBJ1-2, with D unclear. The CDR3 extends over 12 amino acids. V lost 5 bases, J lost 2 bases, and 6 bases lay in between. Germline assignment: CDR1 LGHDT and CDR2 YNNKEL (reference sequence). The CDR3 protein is CASSGPNYGYTF. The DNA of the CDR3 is TGTGCCAGCAGCGGGCCCAACTATGGCTACACCTTC.

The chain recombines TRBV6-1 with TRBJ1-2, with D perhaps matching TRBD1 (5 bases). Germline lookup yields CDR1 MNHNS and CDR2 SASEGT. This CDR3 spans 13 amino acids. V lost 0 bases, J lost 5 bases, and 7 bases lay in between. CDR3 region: CASSEAGGYGYTF. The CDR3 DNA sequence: TGTGCCAGCAGTGAAGCGGGGGGGTATGGCTACACCTTC.

The CDR3 is CASSTRLAAQETQYF. Written as DNA, the CDR3 is TGTGCCAGCAGCACTAGACTAGCGGCCCAAGAGACCCAGTACTTC. The chain couples TRBV3-1 (or the pseudogene TRBV3-2) to TRBJ2-5, with TRBD2 matching over 9 bases. Germline CDR1 and CDR2: LGHDT and YNNKEL (reference sequence). V dropped 5 bases and J dropped 1; count of bases not matched to a gene: 5. This CDR3 has 15 residues.

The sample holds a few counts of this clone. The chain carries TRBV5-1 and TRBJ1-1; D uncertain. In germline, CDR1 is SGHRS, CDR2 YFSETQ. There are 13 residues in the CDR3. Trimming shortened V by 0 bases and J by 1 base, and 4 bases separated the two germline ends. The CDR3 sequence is CASSLAANTEAFF. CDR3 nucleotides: TGCGCCAGCAGCTTGGCGGCGAACACTGAAGCTTTCTTT.